The rows below give T cell receptor beta chains drawn from one sample of a study of cytomegalovirus exposure and HLA in healthy donors. This table comes from immunoSEQ multiplex PCR, and its TCRdb copy is limited to in-frame clones, with some not included. This sample has over 150,000 clones, with about 80% found just once. Input material: PBMCs. The receptor set was obtained from a man aged 40-50 years in good health and CMV-seronegative. CDR3s include the opening cysteine and the closing phenylalanine or tryptophan. Fields, in order: V gene, J gene, CDR3 protein.

TRBV4-3	TRBJ1-4	CASSQVVGRGFTTNEKLFF
TRBV6-5	TRBJ2-3	CASSRDSSTDTQYF
TRBV30	TRBJ2-7	CAWTHMGGGRYEQYF
TRBV28	TRBJ1-4	CASSTYLATNEKLFF
TRBV6-5	TRBJ2-1	CASSTTGGGNEQFF
TRBV7-9	TRBJ2-1	CASSPTIREQFF
TRBV6-5	TRBJ2-7	CASRSDGGISYEQYF
TRBV2	TRBJ2-5	CASSDVPGENYRTQYF
TRBV6-1	TRBJ2-7	CGGQEWDEQYF
TRBV25-1	TRBJ2-1	CASSDGSRSEQFF
TRBV6-6	TRBJ2-5	CASSTLEGGRTQYF
TRBV6-6	TRBJ1-1	CASSRLGGTEAFF
TRBV9	TRBJ2-1	CASSPRVAERNEQFF
TRBV7-9	TRBJ2-1	CSRGVVGGEQFF
TRBV19	TRBJ2-4	CASSPVGRVNSQYF
TRBV5-1	TRBJ1-1	CASSRGTANTEAFF
TRBV20-1	TRBJ2-5	CSALSETQYF
TRBV6-6	TRBJ1-4	CASIWGSNEKLFF
TRBV28	TRBJ2-7	CASSTRGEQYF
TRBV29-1	TRBJ1-2	CSVLYSGTGNYGYTF
TRBV28	TRBJ1-5	CASSFTRGTANQPQHF
TRBV27	TRBJ1-5	CASPVTRQGRDNQPQHF
TRBV19	TRBJ2-4	CASSKTSGSGDIQYF
TRBV27	TRBJ2-7	CASSLSVAAPSYEQYF
TRBV5-8	TRBJ2-5	CASSWGLQETQYF
TRBV7-9	TRBJ2-7	CASSLRTSSASYEQYF
TRBV5-1	TRBJ2-5	CASRQGLEYQETQYF
TRBV4-1	TRBJ2-1	CASSHPGGDNEQFF
TRBV27	TRBJ2-7	CASNADNYEQYF
TRBV28	TRBJ1-4	CASSSTGFSEKLFF
TRBV4-3	TRBJ2-7	CASSQGGTTYEQYF
TRBV7-2	TRBJ2-7	CASSLVEEQYF
TRBV19	.	CASSLQREGFEQYF
TRBV19	TRBJ1-2	CASSISPRGGLGYTF
TRBV27	TRBJ2-7	CASRRQGSYEQYF